The T cell receptor beta chain under discussion was sequenced for a study of beta chain features in type 1 diabetes. At the level of the study: Examination covered approximately 100 million sorted cells spanning all samples.

Germline-derived CDR1 and CDR2 are MDHEN and SYDVKM. CDR3 size: 18 residues. The V gene lost 6 bases and the J gene lost 3 bases, with 21 bases spanning the gap. The collection from each donor was one heparinised blood draw averaging roughly 100 mL. Study conclusions and caveats: Within patients, naive, central memory and Treg TCRB repertoires seemed more similar than within healthy donors. Short templates might get an advantage during PCR, and this would be equal in patients and controls.

Reverse transcribing all isolated RNA meant expressed TCRB transcripts were sequenced. This table comes from immunoSEQ multiplex PCR, and its TCRdb copy is limited to in-frame clones, with some not included. The table includes 400,000 to 550,000 clones, roughly 11% detected once. For this clone: Its target is unknown.

This chain uses TRBV28 with TRBJ1-6; D might be TRBD1 (6 bases). The sequence came from a young woman in good health. Sequenced input: naive CD4+ T cells from blood. The CDR3 region has the DNA TGTGCCAGCAGCCCCGGGGGCGGGCGTGGTATCTATAATTCACCCCTCCACTTT. Translated, it gives CASSPGGGRGIYNSPLHF.